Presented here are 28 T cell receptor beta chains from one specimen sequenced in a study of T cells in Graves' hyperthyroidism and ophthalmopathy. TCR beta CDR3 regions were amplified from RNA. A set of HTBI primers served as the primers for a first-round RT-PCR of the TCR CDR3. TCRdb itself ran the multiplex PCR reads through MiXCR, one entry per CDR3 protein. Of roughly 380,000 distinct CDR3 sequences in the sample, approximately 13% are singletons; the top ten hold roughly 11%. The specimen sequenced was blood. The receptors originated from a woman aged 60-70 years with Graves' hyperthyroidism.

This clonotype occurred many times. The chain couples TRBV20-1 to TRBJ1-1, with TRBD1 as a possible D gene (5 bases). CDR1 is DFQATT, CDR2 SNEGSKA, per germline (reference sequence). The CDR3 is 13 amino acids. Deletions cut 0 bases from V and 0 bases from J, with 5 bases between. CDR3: CSAREDMNTEAFF. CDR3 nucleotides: TGCAGTGCTAGAGAGGACATGAACACTGAAGCTTTCTTT.

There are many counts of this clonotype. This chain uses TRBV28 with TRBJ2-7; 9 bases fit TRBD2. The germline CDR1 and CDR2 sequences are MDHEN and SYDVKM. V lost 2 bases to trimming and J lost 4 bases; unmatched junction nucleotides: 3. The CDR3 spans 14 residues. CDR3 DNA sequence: TGTGCCAGCAGTTTACGCGGGAGGGAATACGAGCAGTACTTC. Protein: CASSLRGREYEQYF.

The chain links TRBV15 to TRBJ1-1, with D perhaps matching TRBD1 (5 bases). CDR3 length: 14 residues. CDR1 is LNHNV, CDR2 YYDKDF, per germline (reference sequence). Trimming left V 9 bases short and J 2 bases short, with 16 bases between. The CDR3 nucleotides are TGTGCCACTCTCCGAGACAGAGCAAACACTGAAGCTTTCTTT. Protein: CATLRDRANTEAFF.

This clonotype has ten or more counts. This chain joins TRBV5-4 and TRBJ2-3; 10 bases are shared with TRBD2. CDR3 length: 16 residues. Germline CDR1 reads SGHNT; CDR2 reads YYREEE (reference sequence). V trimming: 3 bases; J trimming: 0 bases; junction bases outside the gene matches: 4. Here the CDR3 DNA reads TGTGCCAGCAGCTCGGGACTAGCGTCTAGCACAGATACGCAGTATTTT. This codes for CASSSGLASSTDTQYF.

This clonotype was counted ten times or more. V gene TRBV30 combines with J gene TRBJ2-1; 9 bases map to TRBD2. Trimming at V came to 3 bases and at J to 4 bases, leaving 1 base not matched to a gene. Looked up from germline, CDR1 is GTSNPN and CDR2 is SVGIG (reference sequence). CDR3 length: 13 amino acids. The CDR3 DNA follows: TGTGCCTGGAGGCTAGCGGGGTACAATGAGCAGTTCTTC. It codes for CAWRLAGYNEQFF. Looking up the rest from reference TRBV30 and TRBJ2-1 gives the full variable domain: SQTIHQWPATLVQPVGSPLSLECTVEGTSNPNLYWYRQAAGRGLQLLFYSVGIGQISSEVPQNLSASRPQDRQFILSSKKLLLSDSGFYLCAWRLAGYNEQFFGPGTRLTVL.

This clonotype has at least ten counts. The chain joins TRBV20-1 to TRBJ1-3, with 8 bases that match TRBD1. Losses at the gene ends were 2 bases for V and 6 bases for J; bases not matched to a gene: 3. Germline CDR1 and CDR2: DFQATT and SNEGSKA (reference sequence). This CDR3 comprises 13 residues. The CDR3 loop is CSARQGAENTIYF. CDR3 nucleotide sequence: TGCAGTGCTAGACAGGGGGCTGAAAACACCATATATTTT.

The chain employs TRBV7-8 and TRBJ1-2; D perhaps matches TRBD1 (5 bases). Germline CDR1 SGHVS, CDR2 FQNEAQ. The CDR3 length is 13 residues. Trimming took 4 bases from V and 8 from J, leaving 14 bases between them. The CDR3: CASSYRDGWGYTF. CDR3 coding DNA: TGTGCCAGCAGCTATAGGGACGGGTGGGGCTACACCTTC.

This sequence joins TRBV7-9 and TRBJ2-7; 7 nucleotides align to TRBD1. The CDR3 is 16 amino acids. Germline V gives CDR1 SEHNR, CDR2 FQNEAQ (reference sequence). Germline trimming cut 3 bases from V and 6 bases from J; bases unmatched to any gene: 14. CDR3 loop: CASSLETGKELREQYF. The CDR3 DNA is TGTGCCAGCAGCTTGGAGACAGGGAAGGAACTCCGCGAGCAGTACTTC.

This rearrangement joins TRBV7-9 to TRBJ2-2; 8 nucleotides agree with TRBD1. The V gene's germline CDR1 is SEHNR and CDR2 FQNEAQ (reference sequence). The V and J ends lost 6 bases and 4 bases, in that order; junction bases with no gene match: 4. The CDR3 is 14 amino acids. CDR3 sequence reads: CASRRQGSTGELFF. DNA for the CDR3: TGTGCCAGCAGACGACAGGGGTCCACCGGGGAGCTGTTTTTT.

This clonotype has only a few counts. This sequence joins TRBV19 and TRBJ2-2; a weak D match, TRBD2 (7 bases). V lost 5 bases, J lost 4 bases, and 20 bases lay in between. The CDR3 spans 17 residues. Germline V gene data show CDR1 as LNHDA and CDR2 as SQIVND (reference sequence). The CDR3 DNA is TGTGCCAGTAGTGACCCCCGGGGGGCGCGAGGCACCGGGGAGCTGTTTTTT. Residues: CASSDPRGARGTGELFF.

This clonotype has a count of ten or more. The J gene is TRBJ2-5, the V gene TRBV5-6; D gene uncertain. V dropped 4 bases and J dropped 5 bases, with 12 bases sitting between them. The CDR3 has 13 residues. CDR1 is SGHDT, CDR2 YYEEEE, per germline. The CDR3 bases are TGTGCCAGCAGCCCGCAGAGGCGGGAGACCCAGTACTTC. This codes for CASSPQRRETQYF.

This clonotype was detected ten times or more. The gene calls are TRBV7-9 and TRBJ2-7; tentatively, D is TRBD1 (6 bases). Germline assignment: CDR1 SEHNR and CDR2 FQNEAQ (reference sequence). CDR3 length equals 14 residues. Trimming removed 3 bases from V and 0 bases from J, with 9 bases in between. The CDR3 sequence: CASSFDRFSYEQYF. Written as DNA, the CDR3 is TGTGCCAGCAGCTTCGACAGGTTCTCCTACGAGCAGTACTTC.

The CDR3 reads CSVATTEQYF. As DNA, the CDR3 is TGCAGCGTTGCCACAACCGAGCAGTACTTC. The V and J genes are TRBV29-1 and TRBJ2-7; D not certain. The CDR3 is 10 residues long. The V and J ends lost 4 bases and 6 bases respectively, with 7 bases between them. Germline V gene data show CDR1 as SQVTM and CDR2 as ANQGSEA.

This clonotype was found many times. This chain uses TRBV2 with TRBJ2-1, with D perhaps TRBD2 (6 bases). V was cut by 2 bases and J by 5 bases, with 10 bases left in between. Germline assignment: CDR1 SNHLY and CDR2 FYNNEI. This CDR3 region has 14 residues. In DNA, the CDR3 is TGTGCCAGCAGTGAACGGGGGTACGACAATGAGCAGTTCTTC. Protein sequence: CASSERGYDNEQFF.

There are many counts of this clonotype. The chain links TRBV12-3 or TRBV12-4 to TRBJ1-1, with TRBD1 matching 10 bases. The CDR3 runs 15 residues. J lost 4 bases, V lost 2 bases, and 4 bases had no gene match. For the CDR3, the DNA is TGTGCCAGCAGTTTATCGGGACAGGGGTCCACTGAAGCTTTCTTT. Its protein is CASSLSGQGSTEAFF.

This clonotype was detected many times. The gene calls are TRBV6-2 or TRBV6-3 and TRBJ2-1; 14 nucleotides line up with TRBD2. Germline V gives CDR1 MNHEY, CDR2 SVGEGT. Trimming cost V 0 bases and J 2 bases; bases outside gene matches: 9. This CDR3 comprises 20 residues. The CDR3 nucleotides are TGTGCCAGCAGTTACTCAGTTCGACTAGCGGGAGGGGGACCCTACAATGAGCAGTTCTTC. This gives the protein CASSYSVRLAGGGPYNEQFF.

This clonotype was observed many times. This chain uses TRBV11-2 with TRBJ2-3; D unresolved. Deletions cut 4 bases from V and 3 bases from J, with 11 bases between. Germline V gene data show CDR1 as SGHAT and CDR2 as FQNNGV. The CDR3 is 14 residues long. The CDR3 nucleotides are TGTGCCAGCAGCTCCCTCGGAAGGACAGATACGCAGTATTTT. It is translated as CASSSLGRTDTQYF.

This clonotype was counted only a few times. For the CDR3, the DNA is TGTGCCAGCAGCTTAAGGGTGGAGGCAGTTCCGTACCACGAGCAGTACTTC. Amino acid sequence: CASSLRVEAVPYHEQYF. The rearrangement uses TRBV11-2 and TRBJ2-7, with D tentatively TRBD2 (5 bases). Between the trimmed V and J ends, which lost 2 bases and 5 bases, there was a span of 22 bases. Germline V gene lookup returns CDR1 SGHAT and CDR2 FQNNGV. There are 17 residues in the CDR3. Full variable domain (rest looked up from reference TRBV11-2 and TRBJ2-7): EAGVAQSPRYKIIEKRQSVAFWCNPISGHATLYWYQQILGQGPKLLIQFQNNGVVDDSQLPKDRFSAERLKGVDSTLKIQPAKLEDSAVYLCASSLRVEAVPYHEQYFGPGTRLTVT.

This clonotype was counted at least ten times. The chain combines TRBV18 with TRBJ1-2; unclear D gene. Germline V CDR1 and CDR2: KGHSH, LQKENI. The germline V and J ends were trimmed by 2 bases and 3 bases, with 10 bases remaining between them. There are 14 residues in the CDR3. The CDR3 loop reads CASSPTQEHYGYTF. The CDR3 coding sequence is TGTGCCAGCTCACCAACCCAAGAGCACTATGGCTACACCTTC.

CDR3 nucleotides: TGTGCATTTGGGGCTAAGGCAGATACGCAGTATTTT. This sequence encodes CAFGAKADTQYF. The rearrangement uses TRBV10-3 and TRBJ2-3; possibly TRBD1 for D (5 bases). The CDR3 is made up of 12 amino acids. CDR1 is ENHRY and CDR2 is SYGVKD in the germline V gene.

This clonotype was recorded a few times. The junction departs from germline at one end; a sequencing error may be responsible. The DNA for the CDR3 is TGTGCCAGCAGCCAAACGGGGTTCGGGAGTGGTACCGGGGAGCTGTTTTTT. This translates into CASSQTGFGSGTGELFF. The chain combines TRBV4-1 with TRBJ2-2; D may be TRBD2 (6 bases). The CDR3 runs to 17 residues. Germline loops: CDR1 MGHRA, CDR2 YSYEKL.

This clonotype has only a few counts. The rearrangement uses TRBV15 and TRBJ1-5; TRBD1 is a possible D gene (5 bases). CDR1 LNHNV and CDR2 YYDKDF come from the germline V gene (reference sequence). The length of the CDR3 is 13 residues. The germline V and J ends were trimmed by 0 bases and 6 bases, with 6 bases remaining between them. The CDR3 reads CATSRDGGQPQHF. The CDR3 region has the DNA TGTGCCACCAGCAGAGATGGGGGTCAGCCCCAGCATTTT.

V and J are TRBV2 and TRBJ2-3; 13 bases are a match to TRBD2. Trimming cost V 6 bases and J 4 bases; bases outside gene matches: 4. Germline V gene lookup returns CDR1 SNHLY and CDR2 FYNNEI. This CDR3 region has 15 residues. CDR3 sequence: CASRGLAGEPDTQYF. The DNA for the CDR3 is TGTGCCAGCAGAGGACTAGCGGGAGAACCAGATACGCAGTATTTT.

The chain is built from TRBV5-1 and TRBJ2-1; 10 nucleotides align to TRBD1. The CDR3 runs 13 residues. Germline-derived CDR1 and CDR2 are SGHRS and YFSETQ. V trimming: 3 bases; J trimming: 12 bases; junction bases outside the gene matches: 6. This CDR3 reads CASSSEDRGTQFF. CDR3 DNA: TGCGCCAGCAGCTCCGAGGACAGGGGGACGCAGTTCTTC. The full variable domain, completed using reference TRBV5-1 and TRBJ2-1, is KAGVTQTPRYLIKTRGQQVTLSCSPISGHRSVSWYQQTPGQGLQFLFEYFSETQRNKGNFPGRFSGRQFSNSRSEMNVSTLELGDSALYLCASSSEDRGTQFFGPGTRLTVL.

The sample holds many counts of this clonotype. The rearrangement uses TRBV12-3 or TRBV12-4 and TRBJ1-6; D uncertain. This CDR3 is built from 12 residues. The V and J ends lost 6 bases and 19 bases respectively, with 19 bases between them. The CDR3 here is CASSRELSDQHF. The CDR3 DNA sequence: TGTGCCAGCAGCCGAGAACTCTCGGATCAACACTTT.

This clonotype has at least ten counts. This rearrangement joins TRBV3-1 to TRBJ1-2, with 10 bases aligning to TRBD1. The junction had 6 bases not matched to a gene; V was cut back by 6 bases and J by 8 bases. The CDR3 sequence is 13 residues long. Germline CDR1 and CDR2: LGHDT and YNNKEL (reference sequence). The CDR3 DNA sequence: TGTGCCAGCAGTCGACAGGGGGCTGAGGGCTACACCTTC. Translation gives CASSRQGAEGYTF.

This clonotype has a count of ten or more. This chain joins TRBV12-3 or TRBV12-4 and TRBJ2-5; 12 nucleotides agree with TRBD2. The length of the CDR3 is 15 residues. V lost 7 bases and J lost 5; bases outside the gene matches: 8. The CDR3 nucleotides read TGTGCCAGCACCTTGACTAGCGGGAGCATGGAGACCCAGTACTTC. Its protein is CASTLTSGSMETQYF.

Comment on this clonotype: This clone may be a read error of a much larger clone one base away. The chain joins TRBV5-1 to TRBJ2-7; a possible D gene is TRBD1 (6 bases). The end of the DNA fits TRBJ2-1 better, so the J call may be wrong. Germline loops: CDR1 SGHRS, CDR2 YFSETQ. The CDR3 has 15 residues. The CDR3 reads CASSHRRDNSYEQFF. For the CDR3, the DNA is TGCGCCAGCAGCCACCGCCGGGACAACTCCTACGAGCAGTTCTTC.